A single sample gave rise to the 25 T cell receptor beta chains below, sequenced in a study of T cell responses to AZD1222 COVID-19 vaccine. Assay: immunoSEQ multiplex PCR; the TCRdb copy retains only in-frame clones and omits some. The repertoire includes some 150,000 clones, 85% to 95% of them detected once, and 1.5% sits in the top ten. Sequencing was performed on peripheral blood, taken 28 days after the second AZD1222 dose. The receptor set was obtained from an adult who received the AZD1222 COVID-19 vaccine.

This chain connects TRBV3-1 (or the pseudogene TRBV3-2) to TRBJ1-2; perhaps TRBD1 as D (5 bases). The CDR3 covers 15 residues. V dropped 2 bases and J dropped 8 bases, with 18 bases sitting between them. Germline V gene lookup returns CDR1 LGHDT and CDR2 YNNKEL (reference sequence). The CDR3 DNA follows: TGTGCCAGCAGCCAAAGGGACGGAAAGAGGGGCGGCTACACCTTC. Its translation: CASSQRDGKRGGYTF.

The V and J genes are TRBV11-2 and TRBJ2-3; either TRBD1 or TRBD2 may fit D (6 bases each). The CDR3 has 17 residues. CDR1 SGHAT and CDR2 FQNNGV come from the germline V gene. V was shortened by 4 bases and J by 0 bases, with 17 bases between the two germline ends. The CDR3 loop is CASSSNLGGSSTDTQYF. Written as DNA, the CDR3 is TGTGCCAGCAGCTCCAACCTAGGGGGGTCTAGCACAGATACGCAGTATTTT.

The chain couples TRBV19 to TRBJ2-5; possible D gene TRBD1, 6 bases. Germline CDR1 reads LNHDA; CDR2 reads SQIVND (reference sequence). This CDR3 has 14 amino acids. V lost 5 bases, J lost 5 bases, and 15 bases lay in between. The CDR3 nucleotides read TGTGCCAGTAGTGTGTGGGGGCGCTCGGAGACCCAGTACTTC. Its translation is CASSVWGRSETQYF.

The V gene is TRBV28, the J gene TRBJ1-1, with 11 bases aligning to TRBD1. The CDR3 runs 15 residues. The germline V gene encodes CDR1 MDHEN and CDR2 SYDVKM. V lost 6 bases and J lost 4; bases outside the gene matches: 7. CDR3 sequence: CASREDRGHGTEAFF. As DNA, the CDR3 is TGTGCCAGCAGGGAGGACAGGGGGCATGGCACTGAAGCTTTCTTT.

V is TRBV7-8 and J is TRBJ1-2; 10 positions match TRBD1. The germline V gene has CDR1 SGHVS and CDR2 FQNEAQ. J lost 6 bases, V lost 6 bases, and 19 bases had no gene match. There are 18 residues in the CDR3. This CDR3 reads CASSRRVPGQGRPDGYTF. The CDR3 DNA sequence: TGTGCCAGCAGTCGGAGAGTTCCGGGACAGGGGCGGCCTGATGGCTACACCTTC.

Written as DNA, the CDR3 is TGTGCCAGTAGTAAGGAGCCGCACAGGGGGCCTGGAAACACCATATATTTT. This gives the protein CASSKEPHRGPGNTIYF. The V call is TRBV19, the J call TRBJ1-3; TRBD1 agrees at 9 bases. The CDR3 is 17 residues long. J gave up 2 bases and V 4 bases, and 9 bases lay outside the gene matches. The V gene's germline CDR1 is LNHDA and CDR2 SQIVND (reference sequence).

The genes are TRBV2 and TRBJ2-5; maybe TRBD1 (6 bases). This CDR3 comprises 12 residues. Germline CDR1 is SNHLY and CDR2 is FYNNEI. Trimming pared 5 bases from V and 3 bases from J, leaving 7 bases between. The CDR3 DNA reads TGTGCCAGCAGTCAGGGGAAAGAGACCCAGTACTTC. This gives the protein CASSQGKETQYF.

The chain employs TRBV19 and TRBJ1-1; TRBD1 agrees at 8 bases. The CDR3 has 14 amino acids. Trimming removed 5 bases from V and 7 bases from J; junction bases left unmatched: 9. CDR1 LNHDA and CDR2 SQIVND come from the germline V gene (reference sequence). The CDR3 protein is CASSPGDRMIEAFF. The CDR3 coding sequence is TGTGCCAGTAGTCCTGGGGACAGGATGATTGAAGCTTTCTTT.

V usage is TRBV30 and J usage is TRBJ1-1, with unresolved D. Trimming pared 0 bases from V and 6 bases from J, leaving 17 bases between. The CDR3 spans 15 residues. Germline CDR1 and CDR2: GTSNPN and SVGIG (reference sequence). This CDR3 is CAWSVIGVGNPEAFF. In nucleotides, the CDR3 is TGTGCCTGGAGTGTCATCGGGGTCGGAAACCCTGAAGCTTTCTTT.

The J gene is TRBJ1-2, the V gene TRBV9, with TRBD1 identical over 10 bases. The CDR3 runs to 18 residues. V lost 5 bases, J lost 4 bases, and 17 bases stayed unmatched. Per germline, CDR1 SGDLS and CDR2 YYNGEE. Written as DNA, the CDR3 is TGTGCCAGCAGGGGGTCGGGACAGGGGTCCGAACCGCCCTATGGCTACACCTTC. This encodes CASRGSGQGSEPPYGYTF.

In this sample, this clone turned up once. This chain connects TRBV29-1 to TRBJ2-1, with a tentative D call TRBD1 (6 bases). Germline V gene data show CDR1 as SQVTM and CDR2 as ANQGSEA. Trimming took 2 bases from V and 1 from J, leaving 30 bases between them. The CDR3 is made up of 21 amino acids. CDR3 sequence (DNA): TGCAGCGTTGAATTTTTTATACCCGAGACAGGACGTGCGTTTTCCTACAATGAGCAGTTCTTC. Its translation: CSVEFFIPETGRAFSYNEQFF.

The chain couples TRBV14 to TRBJ1-3; tentatively, D is TRBD1 (5 bases). The V gene's germline CDR1 is SGHDN and CDR2 FVKESK. V was pared by 2 bases and J by 0 bases, with 14 bases between. The length of the CDR3 is 17 residues. CDR3 sequence: CASSQHPFGHSGNTIYF. The CDR3 nucleotides read TGTGCCAGCAGCCAACACCCCTTCGGACACTCTGGAAACACCATATATTTT.

This clone came up once. This chain connects TRBV7-9 to TRBJ1-5; D gene ambiguous. This CDR3 is built from 14 residues. Per the germline V gene, CDR1 is SEHNR and CDR2 is FQNEAQ (reference sequence). Trimming took off 0 bases at V and 7 bases at J, with 10 bases between the two ends. The CDR3 bases are TGTGCCAGCAGCTTAGCAAGTGGCCTCCAGCCCCAGCATTTT. Amino acids: CASSLASGLQPQHF.

J is TRBJ2-2 and V is TRBV3-1 (or the pseudogene TRBV3-2); TRBD1 aligns across 9 bases. J was trimmed by 3 bases and V by 7 bases; bases with no gene match: 3. Germline CDR1 reads LGHDT; CDR2 reads YNNKEL (reference sequence). The CDR3 runs to 14 residues. The CDR3 loop reads CASMDRGYTGELFF. CDR3 sequence (DNA): TGTGCCAGCATGGACAGGGGTTACACCGGGGAGCTGTTTTTT.

The chain carries TRBV10-3 and TRBJ1-6, with D uncertain. The germline gives CDR1 ENHRY, CDR2 SYGVKD. The CDR3 covers 12 residues. V was clipped by 6 bases and J by 8 bases, with 8 bases between them. CDR3 nucleotide sequence: TGTGCCATCAGGAACAGCGATTCACCCCTCCACTTT. This translates into CAIRNSDSPLHF.

The chain employs TRBV12-5 and TRBJ1-4; D is unresolved. The CDR3 has 13 residues. Per the germline V gene, CDR1 is LGHNT and CDR2 is FRNRAP. The V end was cut by 4 bases, the J end by 4 bases, with 7 bases between. This CDR3 is CASGSALNEKLFF. CDR3 bases: TGTGCTAGTGGTTCCGCTCTTAATGAAAAACTGTTTTTT.

This chain uses TRBV28 with TRBJ1-2; a weak D match, TRBD1 (6 bases). Germline lookup yields CDR1 MDHEN and CDR2 SYDVKM. The CDR3 is made up of 14 amino acids. V shed 3 bases and J shed 4 bases, with 12 bases lying between them. The CDR3 here is CASSFGRGTYGYTF. The CDR3 coding sequence is TGTGCCAGCAGTTTTGGCAGGGGCACCTATGGCTACACCTTC.

This chain joins TRBV5-1 and TRBJ1-2; unclear D gene. The V end was cut by 0 bases, the J end by 7 bases, with 7 bases between. Looked up from germline, CDR1 is SGHRS and CDR2 is YFSETQ. The CDR3 is made up of 12 amino acids. As DNA, the CDR3 is TGCGCCAGCAGCTTGGATGGGGTTGGCTACACCTTC. Encoded protein: CASSLDGVGYTF.

This chain links TRBV19 with TRBJ1-2; D gene uncertain. There are 13 residues in the CDR3. V was pared by 1 base and J by 0 bases, with 3 bases between. The germline gives CDR1 LNHDA, CDR2 SQIVND (reference sequence). CDR3 DNA: TGTGCCAGTAGTATAGCTGCTAACTATGGCTACACCTTC. Amino acids: CASSIAANYGYTF.

The rearrangement links TRBV18 to TRBJ1-1; unclear D gene. Germline CDR1 reads KGHSH; CDR2 reads LQKENI. With 0 bases removed from V and 4 bases from J, the gap between germline ends came to 12 bases. CDR3 length: 15 amino acids. The CDR3 loop reads CASSPPTPEGTEAFF. The CDR3 DNA is TGTGCCAGCTCACCACCGACCCCCGAGGGCACTGAAGCTTTCTTT.

This chain joins TRBV10-1 and TRBJ2-1; 8 nucleotides line up with TRBD2. The CDR3 totals 15 residues. The germline V gene has CDR1 WNHNN and CDR2 SYGVQD (reference sequence). J gave up 5 bases and V 7 bases, and 10 bases lay outside the gene matches. The CDR3 coding sequence is TGCGCCAGCACCCGACAGCGGGGGCCACACAATGAGCAGTTCTTC. It specifies CASTRQRGPHNEQFF.

The chain is built from TRBV7-9 and TRBJ2-7; D is perhaps TRBD2 (5 bases). The germline CDR1 and CDR2 sequences are SEHNR and FQNEAQ (reference sequence). The ends were cut back, 5 bases at V and 3 bases at J, with 17 bases in the middle. CDR3 length equals 15 residues. CDR3 protein: CASSPDLTILYEQYF. The CDR3 DNA is TGTGCCAGCAGCCCGGACTTAACCATCCTCTACGAGCAGTACTTC.

This chain uses TRBV5-1 with TRBJ1-2; D unclear. CDR1 and CDR2 from the germline V gene are SGHRS and YFSETQ. The CDR3 is made up of 13 amino acids. Trimming shortened V by 5 bases and J by 4 bases, and 12 bases separated the two germline ends. CDR3 sequence reads: CASSDIISYGYTF. Here the CDR3 DNA reads TGCGCCAGCAGTGACATTATTTCCTATGGCTACACCTTC.

The CDR3 loop reads CARGLAGLQFF. In DNA, the CDR3 is TGTGCCAGGGGACTAGCGGGATTGCAGTTCTTC. The chain joins TRBV2 to TRBJ2-1, with 13 bases identical to TRBD2. J lost 12 bases, V lost 9 bases, and 2 bases had no gene match. This CDR3 has 11 residues. The V gene's germline CDR1 is SNHLY and CDR2 FYNNEI.

This clone was seen once. The chain carries TRBV28 and TRBJ2-7; TRBD2 aligns across 11 bases. Germline CDR1 reads MDHEN; CDR2 reads SYDVKM. This CDR3 spans 16 amino acids. The junction had 11 bases not matched to a gene; V was cut back by 3 bases and J by 7 bases. The CDR3, as DNA: TGTGCCAGCAGTTTCGAGACTAGCGGGGTCAGAGGGGAGCAGTACTTC. Its translation is CASSFETSGVRGEQYF.